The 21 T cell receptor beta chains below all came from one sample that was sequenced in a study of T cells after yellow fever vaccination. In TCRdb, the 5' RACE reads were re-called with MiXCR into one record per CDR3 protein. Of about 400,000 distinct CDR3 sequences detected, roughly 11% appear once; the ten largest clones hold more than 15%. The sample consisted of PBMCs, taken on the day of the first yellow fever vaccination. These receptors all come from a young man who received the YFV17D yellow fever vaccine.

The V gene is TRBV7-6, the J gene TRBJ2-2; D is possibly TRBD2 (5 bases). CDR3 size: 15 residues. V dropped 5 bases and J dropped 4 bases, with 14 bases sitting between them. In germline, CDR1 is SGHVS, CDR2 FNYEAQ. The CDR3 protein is CASSPYPAGTGELFF. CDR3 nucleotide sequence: TGTGCCAGCAGCCCTTACCCGGCGGGCACCGGGGAGCTGTTTTTT. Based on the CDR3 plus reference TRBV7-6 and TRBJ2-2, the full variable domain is GAGVSQSPRYKVTKRGQDVALRCDPISGHVSLYWYRQALGQGPEFLTYFNYEAQQDKSGLPNDRFSAERPEGSISTLTIQRTEQRDSAMYRCASSPYPAGTGELFFGEGSRLTVL.

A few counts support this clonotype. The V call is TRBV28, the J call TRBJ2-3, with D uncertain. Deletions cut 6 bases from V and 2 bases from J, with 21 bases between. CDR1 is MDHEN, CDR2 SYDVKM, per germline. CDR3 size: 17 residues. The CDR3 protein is CASRPYLIHPDTDTQYF. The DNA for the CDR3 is TGTGCCAGCAGACCGTACCTCATCCACCCCGACACAGATACGCAGTATTTT. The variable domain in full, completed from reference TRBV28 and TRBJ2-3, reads DVKVTQSSRYLVKRTGEKVFLECVQDMDHENMFWYRQDPGLGLRLIYFSYDVKMKEKGDIPEGYSVSREKKERFSLILESASTNQTSMYLCASRPYLIHPDTDTQYFGPGTRLTVL.

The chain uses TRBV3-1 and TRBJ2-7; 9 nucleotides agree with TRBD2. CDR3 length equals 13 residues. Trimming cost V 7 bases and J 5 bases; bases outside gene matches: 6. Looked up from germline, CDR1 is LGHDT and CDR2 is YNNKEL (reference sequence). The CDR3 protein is CASTLAGINEQYF. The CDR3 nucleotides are TGTGCCAGCACGCTAGCGGGGATAAACGAGCAGTACTTC.

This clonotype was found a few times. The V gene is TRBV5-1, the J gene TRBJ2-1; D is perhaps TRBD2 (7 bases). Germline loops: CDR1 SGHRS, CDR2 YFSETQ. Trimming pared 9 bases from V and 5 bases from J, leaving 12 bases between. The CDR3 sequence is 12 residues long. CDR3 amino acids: CAIRGAHNEQFF. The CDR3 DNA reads TGCGCCATACGGGGGGCCCACAATGAGCAGTTCTTC.

CDR3 DNA sequence: TGTGCCAGCAGCCCTCATCGGGACTCCCAGGGAGATACGCAGTATTTT. It specifies CASSPHRDSQGDTQYF. The V and J genes are TRBV7-3 and TRBJ2-3, with a weak D call TRBD2 (6 bases). This CDR3 spans 16 amino acids. The ends were cut back, 5 bases at V and 5 bases at J, with 20 bases in the middle. CDR1 and CDR2 (germline): SGHTA, FQGTGA.

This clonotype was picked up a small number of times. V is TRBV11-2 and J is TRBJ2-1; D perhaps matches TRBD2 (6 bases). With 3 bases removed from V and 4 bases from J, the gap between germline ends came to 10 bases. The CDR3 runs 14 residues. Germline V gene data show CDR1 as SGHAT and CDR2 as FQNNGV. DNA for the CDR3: TGTGCCAGCAGCTTCCGGGCGGGGTACAATGAGCAGTTCTTC. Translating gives CASSFRAGYNEQFF. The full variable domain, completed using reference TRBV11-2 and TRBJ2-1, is EAGVAQSPRYKIIEKRQSVAFWCNPISGHATLYWYQQILGQGPKLLIQFQNNGVVDDSQLPKDRFSAERLKGVDSTLKIQPAKLEDSAVYLCASSFRAGYNEQFFGPGTRLTVL.

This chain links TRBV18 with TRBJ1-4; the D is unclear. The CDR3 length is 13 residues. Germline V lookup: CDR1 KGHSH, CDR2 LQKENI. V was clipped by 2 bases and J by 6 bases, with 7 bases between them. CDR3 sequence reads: CASSPSGDEKLFF. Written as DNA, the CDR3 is TGTGCCAGCTCACCATCCGGAGATGAAAAACTGTTTTTT. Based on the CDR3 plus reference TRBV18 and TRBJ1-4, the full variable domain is NAGVMQNPRHLVRRRGQEARLRCSPMKGHSHVYWYRQLPEEGLKFMVYLQKENIIDESGMPKERFSAEFPKEGPSILRIQQVVRGDSAAYFCASSPSGDEKLFFGSGTQLSVL.

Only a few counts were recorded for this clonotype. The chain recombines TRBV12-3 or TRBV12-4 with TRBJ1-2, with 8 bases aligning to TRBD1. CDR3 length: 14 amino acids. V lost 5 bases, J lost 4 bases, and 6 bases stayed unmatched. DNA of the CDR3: TGTGCCAGCAGTAGGGACAGGTTGACCTATGGCTACACCTTC. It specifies CASSRDRLTYGYTF.

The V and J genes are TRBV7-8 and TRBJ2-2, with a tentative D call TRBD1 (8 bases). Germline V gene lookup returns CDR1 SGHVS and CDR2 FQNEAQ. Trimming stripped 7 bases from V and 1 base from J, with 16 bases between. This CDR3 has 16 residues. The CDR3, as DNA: TGTGCCAGCAACAGGGGGGGGGCCCTGAACACCGGGGAGCTGTTTTTT. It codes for CASNRGGALNTGELFF. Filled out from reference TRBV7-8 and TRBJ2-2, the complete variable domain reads GAGVSQSPRYKVAKRGQDVALRCDPISGHVSLFWYQQALGQGPEFLTYFQNEAQLDKSGLPSDRFFAERPEGSVSTLKIQRTQQEDSAVYLCASNRGGALNTGELFFGEGSRLTVL.

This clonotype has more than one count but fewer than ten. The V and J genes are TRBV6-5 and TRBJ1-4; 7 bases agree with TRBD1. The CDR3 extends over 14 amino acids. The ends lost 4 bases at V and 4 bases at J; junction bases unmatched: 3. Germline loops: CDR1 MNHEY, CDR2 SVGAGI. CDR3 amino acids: CASSWNRGNEKLFF. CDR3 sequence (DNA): TGTGCCAGCAGTTGGAACAGGGGTAATGAAAAACTGTTTTTT.

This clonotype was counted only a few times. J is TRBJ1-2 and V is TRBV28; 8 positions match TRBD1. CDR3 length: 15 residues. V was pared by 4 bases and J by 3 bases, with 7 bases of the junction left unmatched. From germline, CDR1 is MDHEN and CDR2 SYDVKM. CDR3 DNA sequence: TGTGCCAGCAGTTCCGGACAGGGAGGACACTATGGCTACACCTTC. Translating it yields CASSSGQGGHYGYTF.

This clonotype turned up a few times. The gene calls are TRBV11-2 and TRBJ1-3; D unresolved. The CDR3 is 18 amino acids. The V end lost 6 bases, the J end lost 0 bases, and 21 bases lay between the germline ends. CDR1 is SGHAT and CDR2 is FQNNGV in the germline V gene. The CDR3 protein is CASRLRPPGMSSGNTIYF. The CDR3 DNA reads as TGTGCCAGCAGGCTTCGACCCCCCGGGATGAGCTCTGGAAACACCATATATTTT.

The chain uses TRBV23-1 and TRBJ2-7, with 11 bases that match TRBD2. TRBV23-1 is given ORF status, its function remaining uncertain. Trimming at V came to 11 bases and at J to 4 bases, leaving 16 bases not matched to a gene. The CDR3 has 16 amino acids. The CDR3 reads CASRRTGGLAEYEQYF. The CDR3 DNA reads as TGCGCCTCCAGGCGCACAGGGGGACTAGCGGAATACGAGCAGTACTTC.

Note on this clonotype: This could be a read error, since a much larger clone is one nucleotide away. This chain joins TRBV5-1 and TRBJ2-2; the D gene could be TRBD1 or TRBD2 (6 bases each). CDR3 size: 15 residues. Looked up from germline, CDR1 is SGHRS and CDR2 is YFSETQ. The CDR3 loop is CASRPQGGDTGGLFF. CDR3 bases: TGCGCCAGCAGACCTCAAGGCGGGGACACCGGGGGGCTGTTTTTT.

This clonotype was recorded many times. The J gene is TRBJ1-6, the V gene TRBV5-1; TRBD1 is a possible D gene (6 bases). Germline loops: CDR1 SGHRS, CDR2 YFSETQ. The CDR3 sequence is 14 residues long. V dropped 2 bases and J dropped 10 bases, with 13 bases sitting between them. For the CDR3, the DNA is TGCGCCAGCAGCTTACCTACAGGGAACTCACCCCTCCACTTT. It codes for CASSLPTGNSPLHF.

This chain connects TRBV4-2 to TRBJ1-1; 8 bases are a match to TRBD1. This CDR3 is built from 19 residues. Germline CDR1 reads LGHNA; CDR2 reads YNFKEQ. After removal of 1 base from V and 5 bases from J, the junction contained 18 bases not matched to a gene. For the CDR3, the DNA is TGTGCCAGCAGCCAAGGTAATAAAGACAGGGGCTTCGGTCGGACTGAAGCTTTCTTT. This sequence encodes CASSQGNKDRGFGRTEAFF.

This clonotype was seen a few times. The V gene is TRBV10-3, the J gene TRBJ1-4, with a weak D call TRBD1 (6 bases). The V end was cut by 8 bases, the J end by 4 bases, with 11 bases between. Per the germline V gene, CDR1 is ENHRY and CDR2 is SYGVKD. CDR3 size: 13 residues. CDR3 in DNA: TGTGCCATCCCGGGGGCTCGTAATGAAAAACTGTTTTTT. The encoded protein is CAIPGARNEKLFF.

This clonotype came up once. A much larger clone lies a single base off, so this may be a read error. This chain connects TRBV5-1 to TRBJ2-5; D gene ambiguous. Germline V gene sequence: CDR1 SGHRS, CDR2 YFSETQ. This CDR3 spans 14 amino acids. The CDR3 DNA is TGCGCCAGCGGCTTGTCGTTTCGCCAAGAGACCCAGTACTTC. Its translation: CASGLSFRQETQYF.

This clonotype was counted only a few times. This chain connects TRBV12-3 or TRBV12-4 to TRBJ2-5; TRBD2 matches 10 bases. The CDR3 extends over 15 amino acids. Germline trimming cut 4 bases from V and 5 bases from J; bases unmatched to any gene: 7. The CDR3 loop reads CASSWGASGGETQYF. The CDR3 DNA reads TGTGCCAGCAGTTGGGGGGCTAGCGGGGGTGAGACCCAGTACTTC.

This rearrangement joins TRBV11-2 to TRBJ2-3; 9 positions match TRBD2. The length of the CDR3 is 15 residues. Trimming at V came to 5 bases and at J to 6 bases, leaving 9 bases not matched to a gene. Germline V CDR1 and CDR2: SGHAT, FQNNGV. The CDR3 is CASSPNPSGRDTQYF. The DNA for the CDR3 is TGTGCCAGCAGCCCGAACCCCAGCGGGAGGGATACGCAGTATTTT.

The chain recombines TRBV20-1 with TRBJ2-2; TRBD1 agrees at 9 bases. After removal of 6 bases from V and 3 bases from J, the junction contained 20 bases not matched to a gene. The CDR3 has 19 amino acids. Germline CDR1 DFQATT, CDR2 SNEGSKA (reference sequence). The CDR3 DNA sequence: TGCAGTGCGAGCTCGAGGGACAGGGTTCGTTTTCCGCACACCGGGGAGCTGTTTTTT. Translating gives CSASSRDRVRFPHTGELFF.